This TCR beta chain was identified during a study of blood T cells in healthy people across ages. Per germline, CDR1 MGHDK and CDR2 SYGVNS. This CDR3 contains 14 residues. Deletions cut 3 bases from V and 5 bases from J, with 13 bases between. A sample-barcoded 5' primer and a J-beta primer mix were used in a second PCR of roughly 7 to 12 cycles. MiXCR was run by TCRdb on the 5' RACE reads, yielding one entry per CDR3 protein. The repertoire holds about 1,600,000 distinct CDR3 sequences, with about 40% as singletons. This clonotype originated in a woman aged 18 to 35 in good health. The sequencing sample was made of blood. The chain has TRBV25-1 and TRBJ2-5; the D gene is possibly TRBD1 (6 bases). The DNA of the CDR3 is TGTGCCAGCAGTGATACCAGGGGATTCGAGACCCAGTACTTC. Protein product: CASSDTRGFETQYF.